The T cell receptor beta chain under discussion was sequenced for a study of blood T cell repertoires in COVID-19. V lost 1 base to trimming and J lost 4 bases; unmatched junction nucleotides: 9. Per the germline V gene, CDR1 is SGHRS and CDR2 is YFSETQ. The CDR3 spans 16 residues. The repertoire was sequenced with immunoSEQ multiplex PCR; TCRdb's copy has only in-frame clones and lacks some. The sample has approximately 21,000 clones; less than 75% are singletons. This receptor was taken from a human donor in a cohort sampled during active or convalescent COVID-19. Sequencing was done on a sample of peripheral blood. J is TRBJ2-3 and V is TRBV5-1, with TRBD1 matching 7 bases. CDR3 loop: CASSLSGRGSADTQYF. The CDR3 nucleotides read TGCGCCAGCAGCTTGTCGGGCAGGGGGTCTGCAGATACGCAGTATTTT.